These 10 T cell receptor beta chains originate from one sample sequenced in a study of shared clonotypes between healthy human individuals. Generated by immunoSEQ multiplex PCR, the TCRdb table keeps only in-frame clones and is missing some. The data show about 2.3 million clones, with over 85% seen just once and 0.39% held by the top ten. Sequencing input: naive CD4+ T cells from PBMCs. Subset reported: CD45RA+ positively selected. Receptor source: a man between 18 and 35 years old in good health. Some clones in this sample may be carry-over from other donors' samples.

V and J are TRBV6-1 and TRBJ2-7; 15 nucleotides agree with TRBD2. V dropped 4 bases and J dropped 5; count of bases not matched to a gene: 6. Germline loops: CDR1 MNHNS, CDR2 SASEGT. The CDR3 is 16 amino acids. Here the CDR3 DNA reads TGTGCCAGCAGTGGGACCGGGACTAGCGGGAGGAACGAGCAGTACTTC. Its protein product is CASSGTGTSGRNEQYF.

V gene TRBV7-2 combines with J gene TRBJ2-7; TRBD2 aligns across 7 bases. The CDR3 has 14 residues. V lost 3 bases to trimming and J lost 2 bases; unmatched junction nucleotides: 4. In germline, CDR1 is SGHTA, CDR2 FQGNSA. CDR3 loop: CASSFRSGPYEQYF. The CDR3 DNA sequence: TGTGCCAGCAGCTTTCGTAGCGGGCCCTACGAGCAGTACTTC.

The chain combines TRBV25-1 with TRBJ1-1; D gene unclear. Per the germline V gene, CDR1 is MGHDK and CDR2 is SYGVNS. V lost 7 bases and J 3 bases, leaving 12 bases between the germline ends. CDR3 length: 13 residues. CDR3 coding DNA: TGTGCCAGCAATTGGGGAGTCGACACTGAAGCTTTCTTT. Translation gives CASNWGVDTEAFF.

This rearrangement joins TRBV5-1 to TRBJ2-5; 10 nucleotides match TRBD2. V shed 1 base, J shed 0 bases, and the junction held 6 bases outside the gene matches. Germline CDR1 and CDR2: SGHRS and YFSETQ. This CDR3 is 17 amino acids long. The CDR3 is CASSLSLAGLYQETQYF. CDR3 coding DNA: TGCGCCAGCAGCTTGTCACTAGCGGGATTGTACCAAGAGACCCAGTACTTC.

V and J are TRBV9 and TRBJ1-1; TRBD1 might be the D (5 bases). This CDR3 is 14 amino acids long. V lost 3 bases and J lost 1, with 10 bases in between. The germline CDR1 and CDR2 sequences are SGDLS and YYNGEE. The CDR3: CASSEGVWNTEAFF. The CDR3 DNA sequence: TGTGCCAGCAGCGAAGGGGTATGGAACACTGAAGCTTTCTTT.

V gene TRBV5-8 combines with J gene TRBJ2-7; TRBD1 or TRBD2 may be the D gene (5 bases each). CDR1 and CDR2 (germline): SGHTS, YDEGEE. V gave up 3 bases and J gave up 4 bases, with 14 bases separating them. The CDR3 runs to 14 residues. The chain's CDR3 is CASSWNRGDYEQYF. CDR3 DNA: TGTGCCAGCAGCTGGAACCGGGGCGATTACGAGCAGTACTTC.

This clone was picked up a small number of times. This CDR3 is also generated by other DNA sequences in the sample. This sequence joins TRBV5-1 and TRBJ1-1; D gene unclear. Trimming shortened V by 1 base and J by 0 bases, and 4 bases separated the two germline ends. CDR3 length: 13 amino acids. Germline V gene data show CDR1 as SGHRS and CDR2 as YFSETQ. The CDR3 nucleotides read TGCGCCAGCAGCTTGTTGATGAACACTGAAGCTTTCTTT. Residues: CASSLLMNTEAFF.

The gene calls are TRBV6-7 and TRBJ1-2; D gene unclear. TRBV6-7 qualifies as an ORF whose function is uncertain. The CDR3 runs to 8 residues. The germline V and J ends were trimmed by 6 bases and 14 bases, with 7 bases remaining between them. The CDR3 DNA sequence: TGTGCCAGCAGCCCGGAGACCTTC. Amino acids: CASSPETF.

The chain is built from TRBV6-1 and TRBJ1-2, with D possibly matching TRBD1 (5 bases). This CDR3 is built from 13 residues. V was shortened by 2 bases and J by 4 bases, with 8 bases between the two germline ends. From germline, CDR1 is MNHNS and CDR2 SASEGT. CDR3 sequence (DNA): TGTGCCAGCAGTGAAAGGGACCGCTATGGCTACACCTTC. Protein: CASSERDRYGYTF.

The chain is built from TRBV7-3 and TRBJ2-7, with TRBD2 identical over 14 bases. The CDR3 contains 15 residues. Per germline, CDR1 SGHTA and CDR2 FQGTGA. J was trimmed by 6 bases and V by 4 bases; bases with no gene match: 5. Here the CDR3 DNA reads TGTGCCAGCAGCTCATCGGGACTAGCGGGAGCCGAGCAGTACTTC. Protein: CASSSSGLAGAEQYF.